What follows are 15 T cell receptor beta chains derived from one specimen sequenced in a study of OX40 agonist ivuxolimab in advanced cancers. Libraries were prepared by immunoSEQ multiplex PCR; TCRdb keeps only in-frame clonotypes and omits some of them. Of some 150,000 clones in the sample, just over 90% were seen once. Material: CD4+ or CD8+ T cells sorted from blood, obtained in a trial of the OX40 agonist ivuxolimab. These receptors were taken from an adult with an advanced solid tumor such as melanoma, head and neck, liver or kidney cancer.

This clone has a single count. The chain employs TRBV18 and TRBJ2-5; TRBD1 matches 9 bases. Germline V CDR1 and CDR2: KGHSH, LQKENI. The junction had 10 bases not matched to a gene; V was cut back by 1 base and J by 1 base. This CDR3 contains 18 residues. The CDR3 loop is CASSPRGRATGGQETQYF. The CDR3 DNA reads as TGTGCCAGCTCACCACGGGGCAGGGCGACAGGGGGCCAAGAGACCCAGTACTTC. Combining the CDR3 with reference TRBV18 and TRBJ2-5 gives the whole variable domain NAGVMQNPRHLVRRRGQEARLRCSPMKGHSHVYWYRQLPEEGLKFMVYLQKENIIDESGMPKERFSAEFPKEGPSILRIQQVVRGDSAAYFCASSPRGRATGGQETQYFGPGTRLLVL.

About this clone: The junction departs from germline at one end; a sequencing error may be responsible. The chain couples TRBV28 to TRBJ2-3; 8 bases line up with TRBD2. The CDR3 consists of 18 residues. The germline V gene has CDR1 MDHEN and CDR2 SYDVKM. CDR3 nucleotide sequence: TGTGCCAGCAGTTCGCTTGGAGCGGGAGCCTATCGCACAGATGCGCAGTATTTT. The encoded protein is CASSSLGAGAYRTDAQYF. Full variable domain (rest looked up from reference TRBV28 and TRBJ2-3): DVKVTQSSRYLVKRTGEKVFLECVQDMDHENMFWYRQDPGLGLRLIYFSYDVKMKEKGDIPEGYSVSREKKERFSLILESASTNQTSMYLCASSSLGAGAYRTDAQYFGPGTRLTVL.

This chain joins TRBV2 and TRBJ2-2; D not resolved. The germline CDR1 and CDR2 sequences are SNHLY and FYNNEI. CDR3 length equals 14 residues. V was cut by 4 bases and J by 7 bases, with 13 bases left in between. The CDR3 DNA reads TGTGCCAGCAGTGTCCGGGCAGATAACGGGGAGCTGTTTTTT. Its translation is CASSVRADNGELFF.

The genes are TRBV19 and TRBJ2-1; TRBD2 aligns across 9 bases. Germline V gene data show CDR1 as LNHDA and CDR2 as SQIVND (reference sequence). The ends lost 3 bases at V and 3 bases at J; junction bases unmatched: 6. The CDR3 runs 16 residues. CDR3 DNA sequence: TGTGCCAGTAGTATTCTTGGCGGGGGGGGCTACAATGAGCAGTTCTTC. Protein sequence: CASSILGGGGYNEQFF. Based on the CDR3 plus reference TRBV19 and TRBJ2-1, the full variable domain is DGGITQSPKYLFRKEGQNVTLSCEQNLNHDAMYWYRQDPGQGLRLIYYSQIVNDFQKGDIAEGYSVSREKKESFPLTVTSAQKNPTAFYLCASSILGGGGYNEQFFGPGTRLTVL.

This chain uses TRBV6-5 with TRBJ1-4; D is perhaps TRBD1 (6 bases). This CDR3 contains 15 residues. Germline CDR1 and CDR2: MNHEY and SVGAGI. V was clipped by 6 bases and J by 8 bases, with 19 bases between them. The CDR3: CASSPGGAPLEKLFF. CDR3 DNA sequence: TGTGCCAGCAGCCCCGGGGGGGCCCCCTTAGAAAAACTGTTTTTT.

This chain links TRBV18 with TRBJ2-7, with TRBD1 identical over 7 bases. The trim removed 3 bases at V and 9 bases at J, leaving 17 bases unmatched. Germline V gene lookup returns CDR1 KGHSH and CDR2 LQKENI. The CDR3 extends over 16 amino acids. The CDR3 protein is CASSPTPDRSPRGQYF. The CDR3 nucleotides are TGTGCCAGCTCACCGACGCCGGACAGGTCCCCACGCGGGCAGTACTTC.

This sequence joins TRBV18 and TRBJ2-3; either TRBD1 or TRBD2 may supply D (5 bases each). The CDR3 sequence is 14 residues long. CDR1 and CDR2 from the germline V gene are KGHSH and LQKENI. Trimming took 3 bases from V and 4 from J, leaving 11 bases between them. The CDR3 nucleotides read TGTGCCAGCTCACCGGTCCAGGGACCAGATACGCAGTATTTT. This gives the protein CASSPVQGPDTQYF.

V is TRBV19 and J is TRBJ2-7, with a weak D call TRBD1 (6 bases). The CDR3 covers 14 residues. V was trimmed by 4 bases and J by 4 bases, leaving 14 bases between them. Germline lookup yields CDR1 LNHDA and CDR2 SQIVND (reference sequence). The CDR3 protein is CASSTGQLTYEQYF. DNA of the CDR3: TGTGCCAGTAGTACAGGACAGCTCACGTACGAGCAGTACTTC.

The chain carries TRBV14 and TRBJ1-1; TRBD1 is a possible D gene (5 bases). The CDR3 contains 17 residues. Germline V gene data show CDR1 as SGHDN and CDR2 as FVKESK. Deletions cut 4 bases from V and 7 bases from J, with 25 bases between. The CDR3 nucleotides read TGTGCCAGCAGCCTATATTCCCCGGGCAGGGATGAGGGTGAAGCTTTCTTT. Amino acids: CASSLYSPGRDEGEAFF.

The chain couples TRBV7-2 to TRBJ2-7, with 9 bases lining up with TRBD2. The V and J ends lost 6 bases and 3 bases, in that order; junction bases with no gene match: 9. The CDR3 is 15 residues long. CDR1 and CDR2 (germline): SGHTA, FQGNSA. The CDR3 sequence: CASRAPGGRVYEQYF. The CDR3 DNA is TGTGCCAGCAGGGCACCGGGCGGGAGGGTCTACGAGCAGTACTTC.

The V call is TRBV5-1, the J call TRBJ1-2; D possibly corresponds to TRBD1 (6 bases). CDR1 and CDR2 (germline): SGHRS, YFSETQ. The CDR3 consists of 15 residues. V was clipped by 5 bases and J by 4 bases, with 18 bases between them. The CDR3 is CASRSNVGGPYGYTF. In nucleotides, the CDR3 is TGCGCCAGCAGATCGAACGTAGGGGGGCCCTATGGCTACACCTTC.

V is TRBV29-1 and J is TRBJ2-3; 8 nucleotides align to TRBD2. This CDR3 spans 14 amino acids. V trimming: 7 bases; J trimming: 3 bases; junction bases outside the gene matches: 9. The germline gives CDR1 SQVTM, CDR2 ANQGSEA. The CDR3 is CSGKYAGGTDTQYF. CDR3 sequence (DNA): TGCAGCGGGAAATATGCGGGGGGTACAGATACGCAGTATTTT.

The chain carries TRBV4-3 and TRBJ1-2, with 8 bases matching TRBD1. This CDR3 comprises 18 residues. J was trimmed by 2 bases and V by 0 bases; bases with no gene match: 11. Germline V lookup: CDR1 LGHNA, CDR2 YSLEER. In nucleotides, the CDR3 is TGCGCCAGCAGCCAAGATATTAGGACAGGGTTGAGGAACTATGGCTACACCTTC. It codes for CASSQDIRTGLRNYGYTF.

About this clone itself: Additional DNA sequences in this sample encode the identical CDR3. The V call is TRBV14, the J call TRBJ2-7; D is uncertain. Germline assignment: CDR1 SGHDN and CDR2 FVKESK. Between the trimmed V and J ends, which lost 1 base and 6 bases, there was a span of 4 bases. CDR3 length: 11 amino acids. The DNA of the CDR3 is TGTGCCAGCAGCCAAGGTGGCGAGCAGTACTTC. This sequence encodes CASSQGGEQYF.

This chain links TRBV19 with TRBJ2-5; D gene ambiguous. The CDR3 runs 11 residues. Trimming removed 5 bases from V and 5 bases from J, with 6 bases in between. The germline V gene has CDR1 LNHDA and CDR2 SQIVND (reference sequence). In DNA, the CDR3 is TGTGCCAGTAGTTCCTACGAGACCCAGTACTTC. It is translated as CASSSYETQYF.